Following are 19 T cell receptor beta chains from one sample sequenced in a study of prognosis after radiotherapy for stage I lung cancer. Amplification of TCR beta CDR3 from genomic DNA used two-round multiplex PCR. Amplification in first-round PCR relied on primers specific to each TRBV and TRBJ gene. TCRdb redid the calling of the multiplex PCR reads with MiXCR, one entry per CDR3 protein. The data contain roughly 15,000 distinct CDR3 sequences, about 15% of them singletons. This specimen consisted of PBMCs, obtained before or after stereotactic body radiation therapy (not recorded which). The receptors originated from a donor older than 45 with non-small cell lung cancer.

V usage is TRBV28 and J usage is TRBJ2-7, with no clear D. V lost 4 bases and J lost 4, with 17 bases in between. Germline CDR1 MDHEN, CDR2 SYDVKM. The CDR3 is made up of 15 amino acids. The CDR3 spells CASSYPRACGYEQYF. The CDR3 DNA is TGTGCCAGCAGTTACCCCCGGGCTTGCGGTTACGAGCAGTACTTC.

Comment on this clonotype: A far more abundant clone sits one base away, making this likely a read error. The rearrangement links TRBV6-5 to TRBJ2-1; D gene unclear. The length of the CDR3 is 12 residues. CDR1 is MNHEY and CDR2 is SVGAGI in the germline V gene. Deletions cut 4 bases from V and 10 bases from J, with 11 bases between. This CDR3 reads CASSCGLGEQFF. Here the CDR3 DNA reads TGTGCCAGCAGTTGCGGTCTCGGGGAGCAGTTCTTC.

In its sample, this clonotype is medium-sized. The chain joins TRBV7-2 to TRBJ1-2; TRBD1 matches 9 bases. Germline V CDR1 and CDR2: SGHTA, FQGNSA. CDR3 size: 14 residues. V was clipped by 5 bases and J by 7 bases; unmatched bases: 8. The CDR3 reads CASSVWDRAGGYTF. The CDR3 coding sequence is TGTGCCAGCAGCGTATGGGACAGGGCCGGTGGCTACACCTTC.

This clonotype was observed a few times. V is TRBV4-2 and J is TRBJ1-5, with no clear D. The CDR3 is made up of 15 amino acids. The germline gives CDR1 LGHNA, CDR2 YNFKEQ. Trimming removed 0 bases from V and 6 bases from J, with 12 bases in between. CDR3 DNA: TGTGCCAGCAGCCAAGATCGGTACGGGTTTCAGCCCCAGCATTTT. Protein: CASSQDRYGFQPQHF.

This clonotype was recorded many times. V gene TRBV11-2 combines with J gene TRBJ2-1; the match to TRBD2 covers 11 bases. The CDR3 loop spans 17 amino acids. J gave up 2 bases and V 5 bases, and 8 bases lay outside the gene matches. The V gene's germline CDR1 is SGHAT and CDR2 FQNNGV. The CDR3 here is CASSPRLAGNAYNEQFF. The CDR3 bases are TGTGCCAGCAGCCCCCGACTAGCGGGGAATGCCTACAATGAGCAGTTCTTC. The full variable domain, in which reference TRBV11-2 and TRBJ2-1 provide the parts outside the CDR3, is EAGVAQSPRYKIIEKRQSVAFWCNPISGHATLYWYQQILGQGPKLLIQFQNNGVVDDSQLPKDRFSAERLKGVDSTLKIQPAKLEDSAVYLCASSPRLAGNAYNEQFFGPGTRLTVL.

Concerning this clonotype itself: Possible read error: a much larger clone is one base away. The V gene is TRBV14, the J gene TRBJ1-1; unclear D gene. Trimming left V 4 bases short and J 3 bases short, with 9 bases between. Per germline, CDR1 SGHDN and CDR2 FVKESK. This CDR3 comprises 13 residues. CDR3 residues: CASSPPEDTEAFF. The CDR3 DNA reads TGTGCCAGCAGCCCCCCGGAGGACACTGAAGCTTTCTTT.

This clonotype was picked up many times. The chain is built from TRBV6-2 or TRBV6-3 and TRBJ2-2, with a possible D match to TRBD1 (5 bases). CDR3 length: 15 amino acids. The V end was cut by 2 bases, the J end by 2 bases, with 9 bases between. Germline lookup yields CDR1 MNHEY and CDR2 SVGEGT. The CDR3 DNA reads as TGTGCCAGCAGTTACAGGGGCCAAAACACCGGGGAGCTGTTTTTT. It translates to CASSYRGQNTGELFF.

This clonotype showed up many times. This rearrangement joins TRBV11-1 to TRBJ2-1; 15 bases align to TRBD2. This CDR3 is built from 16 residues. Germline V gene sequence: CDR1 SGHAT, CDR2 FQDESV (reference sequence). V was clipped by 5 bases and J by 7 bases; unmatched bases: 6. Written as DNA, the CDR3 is TGTGCCAGCAGCGGACGGACTAGCGGGGGGGCTAATGAGCAGTTCTTC. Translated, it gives CASSGRTSGGANEQFF.

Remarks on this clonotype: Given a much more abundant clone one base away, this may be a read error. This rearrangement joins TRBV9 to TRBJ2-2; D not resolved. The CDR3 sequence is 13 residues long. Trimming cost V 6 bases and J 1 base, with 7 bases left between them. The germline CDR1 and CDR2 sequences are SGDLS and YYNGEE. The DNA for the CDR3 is TGTGCCAGCAACGTTTGGAACACCGGGGAGCTGTTTTTT. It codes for CASNVWNTGELFF.

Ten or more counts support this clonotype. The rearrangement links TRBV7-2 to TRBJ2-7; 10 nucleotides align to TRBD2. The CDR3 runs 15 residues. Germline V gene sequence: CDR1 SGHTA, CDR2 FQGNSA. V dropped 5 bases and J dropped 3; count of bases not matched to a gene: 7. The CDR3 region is CASSVRLAGNYEQYF. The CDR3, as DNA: TGTGCCAGCAGCGTTCGACTAGCGGGTAACTACGAGCAGTACTTC. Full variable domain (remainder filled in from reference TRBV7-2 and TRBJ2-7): GAGVSQSPSNKVTEKGKDVELRCDPISGHTALYWYRQSLGQGLEFLIYFQGNSAPDKSGLPSDRFSAERTGGSVSTLTIQRTQQEDSAVYLCASSVRLAGNYEQYFGPGTRLTVT.

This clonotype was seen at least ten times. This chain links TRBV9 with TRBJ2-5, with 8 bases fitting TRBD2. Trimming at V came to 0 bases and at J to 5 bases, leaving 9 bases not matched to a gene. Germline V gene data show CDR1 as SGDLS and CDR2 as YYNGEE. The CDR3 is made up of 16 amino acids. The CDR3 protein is CASSVGIGGAIETQYF. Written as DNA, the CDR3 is TGTGCCAGCAGCGTAGGAATCGGGGGGGCTATTGAGACCCAGTACTTC.

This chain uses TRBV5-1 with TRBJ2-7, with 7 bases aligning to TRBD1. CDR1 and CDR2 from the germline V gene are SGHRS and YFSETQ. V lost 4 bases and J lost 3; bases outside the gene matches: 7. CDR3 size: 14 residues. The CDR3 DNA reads TGCGCCAGCAGCCCCGGGACAGTTCTCTACGAGCAGTACTTC. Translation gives CASSPGTVLYEQYF.

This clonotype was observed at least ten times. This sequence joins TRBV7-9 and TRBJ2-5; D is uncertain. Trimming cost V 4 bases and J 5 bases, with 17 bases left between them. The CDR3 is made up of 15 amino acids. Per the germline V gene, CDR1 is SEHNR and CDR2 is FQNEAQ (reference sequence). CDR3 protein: CASSSGQATWETQYF. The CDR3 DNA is TGTGCCAGCAGCTCCGGGCAGGCGACGTGGGAGACCCAGTACTTC.

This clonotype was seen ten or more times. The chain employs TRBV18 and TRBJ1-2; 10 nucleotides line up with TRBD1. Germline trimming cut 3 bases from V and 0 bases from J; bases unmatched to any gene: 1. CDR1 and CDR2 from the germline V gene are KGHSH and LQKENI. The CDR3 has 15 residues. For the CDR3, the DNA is TGTGCCAGCTCACCTGGGACAGGGGCTAACTATGGCTACACCTTC. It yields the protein CASSPGTGANYGYTF. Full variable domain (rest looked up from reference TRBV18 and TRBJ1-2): NAGVMQNPRHLVRRRGQEARLRCSPMKGHSHVYWYRQLPEEGLKFMVYLQKENIIDESGMPKERFSAEFPKEGPSILRIQQVVRGDSAAYFCASSPGTGANYGYTFGSGTRLTVV.

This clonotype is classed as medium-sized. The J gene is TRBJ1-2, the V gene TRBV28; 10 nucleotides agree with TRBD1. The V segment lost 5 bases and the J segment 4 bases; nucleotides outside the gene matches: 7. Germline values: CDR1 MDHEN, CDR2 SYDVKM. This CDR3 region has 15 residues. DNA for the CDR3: TGTGCCAGCAGTCCGACAGGGGGCTTGGTCTATGGCTACACCTTC. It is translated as CASSPTGGLVYGYTF.

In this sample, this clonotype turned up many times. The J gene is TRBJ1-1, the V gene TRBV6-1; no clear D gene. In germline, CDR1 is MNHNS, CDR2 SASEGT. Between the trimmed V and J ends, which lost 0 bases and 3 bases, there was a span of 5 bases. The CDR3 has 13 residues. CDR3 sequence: CASSEAFHTEAFF. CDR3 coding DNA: TGTGCCAGCAGTGAAGCGTTTCACACTGAAGCTTTCTTT.

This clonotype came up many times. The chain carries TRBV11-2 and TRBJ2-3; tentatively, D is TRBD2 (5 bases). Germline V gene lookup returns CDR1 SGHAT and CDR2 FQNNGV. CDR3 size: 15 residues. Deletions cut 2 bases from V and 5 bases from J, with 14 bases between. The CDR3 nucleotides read TGTGCCAGCAGCTTATCCCGAACGGGGAAAGATACGCAGTATTTT. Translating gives CASSLSRTGKDTQYF.

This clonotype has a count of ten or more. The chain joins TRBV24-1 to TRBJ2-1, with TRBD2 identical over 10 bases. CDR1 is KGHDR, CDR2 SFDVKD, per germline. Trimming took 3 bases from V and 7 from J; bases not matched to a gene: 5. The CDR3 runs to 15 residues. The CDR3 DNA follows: TGTGCCACCAGTGATCCCCTGACTAGCGGGAATGAGCAGTTCTTC. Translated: CATSDPLTSGNEQFF.

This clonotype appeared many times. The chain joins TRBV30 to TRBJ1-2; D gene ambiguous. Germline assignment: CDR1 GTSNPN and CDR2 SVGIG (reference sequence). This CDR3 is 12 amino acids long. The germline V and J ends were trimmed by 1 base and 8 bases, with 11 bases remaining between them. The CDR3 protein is CAWSAQTFGYTF. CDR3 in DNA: TGTGCCTGGAGTGCCCAAACTTTCGGCTACACCTTC.